These T cell receptor beta chains were read from a single sample in a study of OX40 agonist ivuxolimab in advanced cancers. Clones were sequenced by immunoSEQ multiplex PCR, and TCRdb holds only the in-frame ones, with some missing. The sample includes 20,000 to 25,000 clones, around 86% of them seen just once. This material consisted of CD4+ or CD8+ T cells sorted from blood, taken in a trial of the OX40 agonist ivuxolimab. These receptors came from an adult with an advanced solid tumor such as melanoma, head and neck, liver or kidney cancer. Both conserved end residues are part of each CDR3. Each record gives: D gene, J gene, V gene, clone size, CDR3 protein, CDR3 DNA. The D gene is left open where the match is weak. Clone sizes are given selectively: once, few, many, or a class where the clone is expanded.

d_call: -
j_call: TRBJ2-7
v_call: TRBV30
clone_size: -
cdr3_aa: CAWKADYEQYF
cdr3_nt: TGTGCCTGGAAAGCGGACTACGAGCAGTACTTC

d_call: TRBD1
j_call: TRBJ2-2
v_call: TRBV15
clone_size: -
cdr3_aa: CATSSKIQGAIRTTGELFF
cdr3_nt: TGTGCCACCAGCTCCAAGATACAGGGGGCCATAAGGACCACCGGGGAGCTGTTTTTT

d_call: -
j_call: TRBJ1-3
v_call: TRBV13
clone_size: -
cdr3_aa: CASRSSGNTIYF
cdr3_nt: TGTGCCAGCAGATCCTCTGGAAACACCATATATTTT

d_call: -
j_call: TRBJ2-7
v_call: TRBV11-2
clone_size: once
cdr3_aa: CASSPVMLDEQYF
cdr3_nt: TGTGCCAGCAGCCCTGTGATGCTGGACGAGCAGTACTTC

d_call: -
j_call: TRBJ1-2
v_call: TRBV5-1
clone_size: -
cdr3_aa: CASSLERGWGDYGYTF
cdr3_nt: TGCGCCAGCAGCTTGGAGAGGGGATGGGGCGACTATGGCTACACCTTC

d_call: -
j_call: TRBJ2-5
v_call: TRBV7-9
clone_size: -
cdr3_aa: CASSRTGQLETQYF
cdr3_nt: TGTGCCAGCAGCCGGACCGGACAGCTTGAGACCCAGTACTTC

d_call: -
j_call: TRBJ1-1
v_call: TRBV29-1
clone_size: -
cdr3_aa: CSAETVWTEAFF
cdr3_nt: TGCAGCGCCGAAACGGTGTGGACTGAAGCTTTCTTT

d_call: -
j_call: TRBJ2-5
v_call: TRBV14
clone_size: once
cdr3_aa: CASSQEREVETQYF
cdr3_nt: TGTGCCAGCAGCCAAGAGAGAGAGGTAGAGACCCAGTACTTC

d_call: -
j_call: TRBJ2-7
v_call: TRBV4-1
clone_size: -
cdr3_aa: CASSQPPGHPRGEQYF
cdr3_nt: TGCGCCAGCAGCCAACCTCCAGGGCACCCTCGGGGCGAGCAGTACTTC

d_call: -
j_call: TRBJ1-5
v_call: TRBV21-1
clone_size: -
cdr3_aa: CASSKMRPQHF
cdr3_nt: TGTGCCAGCAGCAAGATGCGACCCCAGCATTTT

d_call: TRBD1
j_call: TRBJ2-7
v_call: TRBV30
clone_size: -
cdr3_aa: CAAEGDSFYEQYF
cdr3_nt: TGTGCCGCAGAGGGGGACAGCTTCTACGAGCAGTACTTC

d_call: -
j_call: TRBJ2-1
v_call: TRBV9
clone_size: -
cdr3_aa: CASSRADYNEQFF
cdr3_nt: TGTGCCAGTTCCCGGGCTGACTACAATGAGCAGTTCTTC

d_call: TRBD2
j_call: TRBJ2-1
v_call: TRBV25-1
clone_size: -
cdr3_aa: CASRGLAGPDNEQFF
cdr3_nt: TGTGCCAGCAGGGGACTAGCGGGACCTGACAATGAGCAGTTCTTC

d_call: TRBD1
j_call: TRBJ1-2
v_call: TRBV9
clone_size: -
cdr3_aa: CASSVRTGVGVDYGYTF
cdr3_nt: TGTGCCAGCAGCGTCCGGACAGGGGTGGGTGTTGACTATGGCTACACCTTC